Listed below are T cell receptor beta chains from one sample, sequenced in a study of Tregs in tolerant kidney transplant recipients. The assay was immunoSEQ multiplex PCR, and TCRdb's table has in-frame clones only and misses some. The data contain 55,000 to 75,000 clones, more than 70% of them seen just once; the ten biggest clones take up 3.8%. The sequenced sample was CD4+ T cells from blood (PBMCs), obtained 6 months after the transplant. These receptors all stem from a human patient who received a combined kidney and bone marrow transplant. The T cells may come from the graft donor. The CDR3 runs from the conserved cysteine through the conserved F or W. The D gene is left open where the match is weak. Rows may omit the clone size; those that give it use once, few, many or a size class.

V gene	CDR3 length	J gene	clone size	D gene	CDR3 protein	CDR3 DNA
TRBV19	12	TRBJ1-2	.	.	CASSIRNYGYTF	TGTGCCAGTAGTATACGTAACTATGGCTACACCTTC
TRBV7-3	15	TRBJ2-2	.	.	CASSFSGANTGELFF	TGTGCCAGCAGCTTTTCGGGGGCGAACACCGGGGAGCTGTTTTTT
TRBV30	13	TRBJ2-5	few	.	CAWSVGGQETQYF	TGTGCCTGGAGTGTAGGAGGTCAAGAGACCCAGTACTTC
TRBV4-1	16	TRBJ1-1	once	.	CASSQVGRSSVAEAFF	TGCGCCAGCAGCCAAGTAGGCAGGTCCTCGGTCGCTGAAGCTTTCTTT
TRBV9	16	TRBJ2-1	.	TRBD2	CASSVGPAGGRGEQFF	TGTGCCAGCAGCGTAGGACCCGCGGGGGGGCGGGGAGAGCAGTTCTTC
TRBV4-2	15	TRBJ2-7	.	.	CASSTQLGSAYEQYF	TGTGCCAGCAGCACGCAACTAGGATCTGCCTACGAGCAGTACTTC
TRBV5-4	18	TRBJ1-1	few	.	CASSLVGQAPRMNTEAFF	TGTGCCAGCAGCCTTGTTGGCCAGGCCCCGCGAATGAACACTGAAGCTTTCTTT
TRBV29-1	12	TRBJ1-2	.	.	CSVGFTYLGYTF	TGCAGCGTTGGATTCACATATCTTGGCTACACCTTC
TRBV18	14	TRBJ1-5	.	TRBD1	CASSEQGADQPQHF	TGTGCCAGCTCAGAACAGGGGGCGGATCAGCCCCAGCATTTT
TRBV6-5	15	TRBJ2-5	.	TRBD2	CASRPTSGGHKTQYF	TGTGCCAGCAGACCGACTAGCGGGGGGCACAAGACCCAGTACTTC
TRBV4-3	15	TRBJ1-6	.	.	CASSQAGRGNSPLHF	TGCGCCAGCAGCCAAGCGGGCAGGGGCAATTCACCCCTCCACTTT
TRBV7-2	14	TRBJ2-2	.	.	CASSYSGNTGELFF	TGTGCCAGCAGCTACAGCGGAAACACCGGGGAGCTGTTTTTT
TRBV7-8	17	TRBJ2-2	.	TRBD1	CASSLEPTGFGSGELFF	TGTGCCAGCAGCTTAGAGCCGACAGGGTTCGGGTCCGGGGAGCTGTTTTTT
TRBV18	15	TRBJ2-5	.	TRBD2	CASSPSTSGSETQYF	TGTGCCAGCTCACCTTCGACTAGCGGGTCAGAGACCCAGTACTTC
TRBV6-5	15	TRBJ1-5	.	.	CASSYGGGVNQPQHF	TGTGCCAGCAGTTACGGTGGGGGCGTCAATCAGCCCCAGCATTTT
TRBV7-2	13	TRBJ2-5	.	.	CASSLEGDGTQYF	TGTGCCAGCAGCTTAGAGGGGGATGGGACCCAGTACTTC
TRBV10-3	13	TRBJ1-5	few	.	CAIKSQDNQPQHF	TGTGCCATCAAGTCCCAGGATAATCAGCCCCAGCATTTT
TRBV7-3	15	TRBJ1-2	.	.	CASSLDSGRNYGYTF	TGTGCCAGCAGCTTAGATAGTGGTCGGAACTATGGCTACACCTTC
TRBV11-2	15	TRBJ1-4	.	TRBD1	CASSPSGGAGEKLFF	TGTGCCAGCAGTCCGTCAGGGGGCGCCGGGGAAAAACTGTTTTTT
TRBV11-2	12	TRBJ2-7	.	.	CASSLPWAEQYF	TGTGCCAGCAGCTTACCCTGGGCCGAGCAGTACTTC
TRBV28	13	TRBJ1-2	once	TRBD1	CASSSPTGGGYTF	TGTGCCAGCAGTTCACCAACAGGGGGTGGCTACACCTTC
TRBV18	15	TRBJ1-2	.	TRBD1	CASSPYGQGDYGYTF	TGTGCCAGCTCACCTTACGGACAGGGGGACTATGGCTACACCTTC
TRBV2	14	TRBJ1-2	.	.	CASSPQGQNYGYTF	TGTGCCAGCAGCCCACAGGGCCAAAACTATGGCTACACCTTC
TRBV29-1	13	TRBJ2-7	once	TRBD2	CSVETSGSYEQYF	TGCAGCGTTGAGACTAGCGGGTCCTACGAGCAGTACTTC
TRBV4-3	13	TRBJ1-5	.	.	CASSQDAGQPQHF	TGCGCCAGCAGCCAAGACGCGGGACAGCCCCAGCATTTT
TRBV11-3	16	TRBJ2-7	.	TRBD2	CASSTTWTSGNYEQYF	TGTGCCAGCAGCACCACTTGGACTAGCGGGAACTACGAGCAGTACTTC
TRBV14	13	TRBJ1-2	.	.	CASSPTGLEGYTF	TGTGCCAGCAGCCCCACAGGTTTGGAGGGCTACACCTTC
TRBV11-2	15	TRBJ1-1	.	.	CASTIGGTMGTEAFF	TGTGCCAGCACAATAGGGGGTACCATGGGCACTGAAGCTTTCTTT
TRBV12-5	16	TRBJ2-5	.	TRBD2	CASGSATSGGKETQYF	TGTGCTAGTGGTTCGGCTACTAGCGGGGGCAAAGAGACCCAGTACTTC
TRBV6-1	13	TRBJ1-5	.	TRBD1	CASSTGASQPQHF	TGTGCCAGCAGTACAGGGGCATCTCAGCCCCAGCATTTT
TRBV6-5	14	TRBJ2-7	few	TRBD2	CASSSTSGPSEQYF	TGTGCCAGCAGTTCGACTAGCGGACCTTCCGAGCAGTACTTC
TRBV7-9	15	TRBJ2-2	.	.	CASSLDLGPTGELFF	TGTGCCAGCAGCTTAGATCTAGGTCCCACCGGGGAGCTGTTTTTT
TRBV5-1	13	TRBJ2-5	once	.	CASSLRLRETQYF	TGCGCCAGCAGCTTAAGACTCCGGGAGACCCAGTACTTC
TRBV6-1	14	TRBJ1-2	.	TRBD1	CASSGQGANYGYTF	TGTGCCAGCAGTGGACAGGGGGCTAACTATGGCTACACCTTC
TRBV7-9	15	TRBJ1-1	once	.	CASSFLGAGNTEAFF	TGTGCCAGCAGCTTTCTGGGGGCGGGGAACACTGAAGCTTTCTTT
TRBV10-3	14	TRBJ2-1	.	TRBD2	CAITSSGPYNEQFF	TGTGCCATCACTTCTAGCGGACCCTACAATGAGCAGTTCTTC
TRBV9	16	TRBJ2-3	.	TRBD2	CASSALAGGPTDTQYF	TGTGCCAGCAGCGCCTTAGCGGGAGGCCCCACAGATACGCAGTATTTT
TRBV5-6	14	TRBJ2-7	.	.	CASSLLSGGSEQYF	TGTGCCAGCAGCTTGTTGTCAGGAGGTTCCGAGCAGTACTTC
TRBV28	15	TRBJ2-2	.	.	CASSLWSVNTGELFF	TGTGCCAGCAGTTTATGGTCCGTGAACACCGGGGAGCTGTTTTTT
TRBV28	11	TRBJ1-1	.	.	CASILSTEAFF	TGTGCCAGCATTTTGAGCACTGAAGCTTTCTTT
TRBV10-3	12	TRBJ1-2	.	.	CAVQTDSGQNTF	TGTGCCGTCCAGACAGACAGCGGGCAAAACACCTTC